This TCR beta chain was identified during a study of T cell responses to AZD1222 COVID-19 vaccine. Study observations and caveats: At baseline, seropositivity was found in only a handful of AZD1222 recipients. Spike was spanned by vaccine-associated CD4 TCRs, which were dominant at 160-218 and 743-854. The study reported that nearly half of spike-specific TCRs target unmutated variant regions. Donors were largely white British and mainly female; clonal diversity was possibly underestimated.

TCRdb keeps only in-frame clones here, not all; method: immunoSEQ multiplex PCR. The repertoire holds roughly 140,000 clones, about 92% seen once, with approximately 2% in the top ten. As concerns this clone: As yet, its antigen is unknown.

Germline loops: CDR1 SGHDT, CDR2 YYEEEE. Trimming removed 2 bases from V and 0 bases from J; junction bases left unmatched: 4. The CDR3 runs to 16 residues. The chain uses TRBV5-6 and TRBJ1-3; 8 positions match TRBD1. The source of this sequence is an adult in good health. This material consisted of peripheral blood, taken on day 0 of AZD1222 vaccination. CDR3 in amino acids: CASSFRGHFSGNTIYF. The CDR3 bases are TGTGCCAGCAGCTTCAGGGGGCATTTCTCTGGAAACACCATATATTTT.